One sample yielded the 12 T cell receptor beta chains listed below, sequenced in a study of OX40 agonist ivuxolimab in advanced cancers. The library was made by the immunoSEQ multiplex PCR assay. TCRdb holds this immuneACCESS table with in-frame rearrangements only. Some clones are missing; in checked studies, unresolved V genes explain under half, and the rest has no known cause. The table for this sample lists about 69,000 clones; 90% of them were counted only once. 10% of the sample comes from the top ten. This specimen was CD4+ or CD8+ T cells sorted from blood, taken in a trial of the OX40 agonist ivuxolimab. These TCRs come from an adult with an advanced solid tumor such as melanoma, head and neck, liver or kidney cancer.

The V gene is TRBV9, the J gene TRBJ2-1, with D perhaps TRBD2 (7 bases). Trimming shortened V by 3 bases and J by 1 base, and 14 bases separated the two germline ends. Germline-derived CDR1 and CDR2 are SGDLS and YYNGEE. The CDR3 extends over 16 amino acids. The CDR3 protein is CASSARGGVSYNEQFF. The CDR3 region has the DNA TGTGCCAGCAGCGCAAGGGGGGGTGTTTCCTACAATGAGCAGTTCTTC.

V usage is TRBV7-8 and J usage is TRBJ2-5, with 12 positions matching TRBD1. The CDR3 covers 15 residues. V was clipped by 7 bases and J by 5 bases; unmatched bases: 8. The germline V gene has CDR1 SGHVS and CDR2 FQNEAQ. This CDR3 reads CASTGTGGLGETQYF. In DNA form, the CDR3 reads TGTGCCAGCACCGGGACAGGGGGCCTGGGGGAGACCCAGTACTTC.

The chain employs TRBV7-9 and TRBJ1-4; D is possibly TRBD1 (5 bases). CDR3 length equals 13 residues. The germline gives CDR1 SEHNR, CDR2 FQNEAQ (reference sequence). V was pared by 11 bases and J by 4 bases, with 14 bases between. This CDR3 is CAPPRGRNEKLFF. The CDR3 region has the DNA TGTGCCCCCCCCCGGGGCCGTAATGAAAAACTGTTTTTT.

The gene calls are TRBV7-9 and TRBJ2-6; D is undetermined. Germline CDR1 reads SEHNR; CDR2 reads FQNEAQ (reference sequence). This CDR3 spans 14 amino acids. Trimming took 7 bases from V and 4 from J, leaving 11 bases between them. The CDR3: CASTLGSGANVLTF. The CDR3 DNA sequence: TGTGCCAGCACCCTCGGGTCCGGGGCCAACGTCCTGACTTTC.

This clone was observed once. The rearrangement links TRBV19 to TRBJ2-3; D is ambiguous. CDR3 length: 14 amino acids. Per the germline V gene, CDR1 is LNHDA and CDR2 is SQIVND (reference sequence). The germline V and J ends were trimmed by 3 bases and 6 bases, with 13 bases remaining between them. This CDR3 is CASSIGPSSDTQYF. Written as DNA, the CDR3 is TGTGCCAGTAGTATCGGACCCTCCAGCGATACGCAGTATTTT.

The V call is TRBV7-3, the J call TRBJ2-5; D might be TRBD2 (5 bases). Trimming removed 5 bases at V and 7 bases at J, with 17 bases between. The germline CDR1 and CDR2 sequences are SGHTA and FQGTGA. The CDR3 loop spans 14 amino acids. The DNA of the CDR3 is TGTGCCAGCAGCGAAAATACGGGGTCCAGGACCCAGTACTTC. It specifies CASSENTGSRTQYF. The entire variable domain, with the rest obtained from reference TRBV7-3 and TRBJ2-5, is as follows: GAGVSQTPSNKVTEKGKYVELRCDPISGHTALYWYRQSLGQGPEFLIYFQGTGAADDSGLPNDRFFAVRPEGSVSTLKIQRTERGDSAVYLCASSENTGSRTQYFGPGTRLLVL.

The chain uses TRBV28 and TRBJ2-5; 8 bases align to TRBD1. The length of the CDR3 is 12 residues. Germline lookup yields CDR1 MDHEN and CDR2 SYDVKM. The trim removed 11 bases at V and 6 bases at J, leaving 8 bases unmatched. In DNA form, the CDR3 reads TGTGCCTCGCGGACAGGGAGGAAGACCCAGTACTTC. Translated: CASRTGRKTQYF.

The V and J genes are TRBV25-1 and TRBJ2-2; D is possibly TRBD2 (6 bases). The CDR3 covers 15 residues. In germline, CDR1 is MGHDK, CDR2 SYGVNS. Trimming pared 5 bases from V and 5 bases from J, leaving 15 bases between. CDR3 loop: CASSNPGTQTGELFF. The DNA for the CDR3 is TGTGCCAGCAGTAATCCGGGGACTCAGACCGGGGAGCTGTTTTTT. Combining the CDR3 with reference TRBV25-1 and TRBJ2-2 gives the whole variable domain EADIYQTPRYLVIGTGKKITLECSQTMGHDKMYWYQQDPGMELHLIHYSYGVNSTEKGDLSSESTVSRIRTEHFPLTLESARPSHTSQYLCASSNPGTQTGELFFGEGSRLTVL.

The V gene is TRBV6-7, the J gene TRBJ2-3; the match to TRBD2 covers 8 bases. TRBV6-7 is designated an ORF whose function remains uncertain. CDR3 length: 14 amino acids. The trim removed 6 bases at V and 2 bases at J, leaving 4 bases unmatched. In DNA, the CDR3 is TGTGCCAGCAGCTCCGGACTAGCCACAGATACGCAGTATTTT. Its translation is CASSSGLATDTQYF.

This clone was seen only once. The gene calls are TRBV23-1 and TRBJ1-4; D is unresolved. TRBV23-1 is reported as an ORF; its role is uncertain. There are 16 residues in the CDR3. The V end lost 0 bases, the J end lost 3 bases, and 11 bases lay between the germline ends. CDR3 amino acids: CASSQSNFPPNEKLFF. The CDR3 region has the DNA TGCGCCAGCAGTCAATCGAACTTTCCACCTAATGAAAAACTGTTTTTT.

V usage is TRBV7-2 and J usage is TRBJ1-1, with D tentatively TRBD1 (6 bases). This CDR3 has 16 amino acids. V was trimmed by 5 bases and J by 1 base, leaving 17 bases between them. Germline loops: CDR1 SGHTA, CDR2 FQGNSA. The CDR3 sequence: CASSPRTGTPNTEAFF. The CDR3 nucleotides read TGTGCCAGCAGCCCCCGAACCGGGACACCGAACACTGAAGCTTTCTTT.

The chain uses TRBV6-6 and TRBJ2-1; 7 bases fit TRBD1. Germline V gives CDR1 MNHNY, CDR2 SVGAGI (reference sequence). The CDR3 loop spans 13 amino acids. Trimming cost V 8 bases and J 6 bases; bases outside gene matches: 7. This chain's CDR3 is CASQAGGSNEQFF. For the CDR3, the DNA is TGTGCCAGCCAGGCAGGGGGATCCAATGAGCAGTTCTTC.